The 10 T cell receptor beta chains below come from one sample, sequenced in a study of CD8 T cells in ankylosing spondylitis. TCRdb re-analysed the 5' RACE reads in MiXCR, keeping a single row per CDR3 protein. The sample contains roughly 130,000 distinct CDR3 sequences, roughly an eighth of which appear only once. The sample was blood, either unsorted or a sorted T cell fraction (not recorded which). These receptors originate from a female donor with ankylosing spondylitis or in good health (not recorded which).

This clonotype was counted only a few times. This chain joins TRBV5-1 and TRBJ2-1; D gene uncertain. CDR3 length equals 14 residues. V lost 4 bases and J 1 base, leaving 9 bases between the germline ends. Germline V gives CDR1 SGHRS, CDR2 YFSETQ. The CDR3 here is CASSIDESYNEQFF. CDR3 sequence (DNA): TGCGCCAGCAGCATCGATGAATCCTACAATGAGCAGTTCTTC. The full variable domain, rest sourced from reference TRBV5-1 and TRBJ2-1, is KAGVTQTPRYLIKTRGQQVTLSCSPISGHRSVSWYQQTPGQGLQFLFEYFSETQRNKGNFPGRFSGRQFSNSRSEMNVSTLELGDSALYLCASSIDESYNEQFFGPGTRLTVL.

On this clonotype: A clone one base away is much larger, so this may be a read error. Since no conserved phenylalanine or tryptophan closes the CDR3, a read error is the likely cause. The rearrangement uses TRBV5-1 and TRBJ2-2, with D uncertain. The CDR3 covers 14 residues. Trimming removed 6 bases from V and 4 bases from J, with 13 bases in between. In germline, CDR1 is SGHRS, CDR2 YFSETQ. CDR3 in DNA: TGCGCCAGCACGGCCACTCTGGTCACCGGGGAGCTGTTTTCT. As protein: CASTATLVTGELFS.

The chain combines TRBV9 with TRBJ2-3; D is unclear. Germline CDR1 reads SGDLS; CDR2 reads YYNGEE. There are 13 residues in the CDR3. Deletions cut 3 bases from V and 5 bases from J, with 10 bases between. The CDR3: CASSGSPGDTQYF. The CDR3, as DNA: TGTGCCAGCAGCGGAAGTCCGGGAGATACGCAGTATTTT.

This clonotype has a count of ten or more. The chain links TRBV2 to TRBJ2-7; the D gene is possibly TRBD1 (6 bases). The CDR3 contains 14 residues. Germline V lookup: CDR1 SNHLY, CDR2 FYNNEI. V lost 4 bases and J 0 bases, leaving 10 bases between the germline ends. The CDR3 loop reads CASSGDTSSYEQYF. CDR3 DNA: TGTGCCAGCAGTGGGGACACGAGCTCCTACGAGCAGTACTTC.

The CDR3: CASSFRRGETQYF. The CDR3 nucleotides read TGCGCCAGCAGCTTTAGAAGGGGAGAGACCCAGTACTTC. The chain couples TRBV5-1 to TRBJ2-5; a possible D gene is TRBD1 (5 bases). The CDR3 is 13 amino acids. Germline lookup yields CDR1 SGHRS and CDR2 YFSETQ. Trimming stripped 2 bases from V and 4 bases from J, with 9 bases between.

There are a few counts of this clonotype. This chain links TRBV12-3 or TRBV12-4 with TRBJ2-1, with D perhaps matching TRBD1 (5 bases). This CDR3 contains 16 residues. The V end was cut by 0 bases, the J end by 5 bases, with 14 bases between. Here the CDR3 reads CASSLAQGPGNNEQFF. The CDR3 DNA reads TGTGCCAGCAGTTTAGCGCAGGGTCCGGGTAACAATGAGCAGTTCTTC.

This clonotype was counted many times. V is TRBV28 and J is TRBJ1-2; D remains unclear. The CDR3 is made up of 13 amino acids. Germline assignment: CDR1 MDHEN and CDR2 SYDVKM. Trimming pared 10 bases from V and 7 bases from J, leaving 19 bases between. CDR3 DNA: TGTGCCACCTCCCCAGCTTTATTAAGTGGCTACACCTTC. The encoded protein is CATSPALLSGYTF.

This clonotype has a handful of counts. This clone may be a read error of a much larger clone one base away. The rearrangement joins TRBV2 to TRBJ2-2, with D unclear. The CDR3 covers 14 residues. Germline assignment: CDR1 SNHLY and CDR2 FYNNEI. Trimming removed 3 bases from V and 2 bases from J, with 7 bases in between. The CDR3 loop is CASSETANTGELFF. CDR3 in DNA: TGTGCCAGCAGTGAGACGGCTAACACCGGGGAGCTGTTTTTT. Full variable domain (remainder filled in from reference TRBV2 and TRBJ2-2): EPEVTQTPSHQVTQMGQEVILRCVPISNHLYFYWYRQILGQKVEFLVSFYNNEISEKSEIFDDQFSVERPDGSNFTLKIRSTKLEDSAMYFCASSETANTGELFFGEGSRLTVL.

This clonotype was counted between two and nine times. This rearrangement joins TRBV21-1 to TRBJ2-1. TRBV21-1 is labeled a pseudogene. This CDR3 has 17 amino acids. CDR3 DNA sequence: TGTGCCAGCAGCAAAGGGGTCGCGACAGGACCCTACAATGAGCAGTTCTTC. Amino acid sequence: CASSKGVATGPYNEQFF.

There are a few counts of this clonotype. The CDR3 DNA reads TGCAGTGCTAGAACCGGGGGCCGACAGCAGTTCTTC. Translated: CSARTGGRQQFF. This chain uses TRBV20-1 with TRBJ2-1; D tentatively fits TRBD1 or TRBD2 (6 bases each). The CDR3 length is 12 residues. The germline V and J ends were trimmed by 2 bases and 11 bases, with 13 bases remaining between them. Germline V gene sequence: CDR1 DFQATT, CDR2 SNEGSKA (reference sequence).